This T cell receptor (beta chain) was recorded in a study of persistence of HIV-infected CD4 T cells. Only a few counts were recorded for this clone. As yet, its antigen is unknown. This nonspecific control used anti-CD3/anti-CD28 bead stimulation of CD4+ T cells. Responding CD4+ T cells were sorted by upregulation of both CD40 ligand and CD69. Donors had CD4+ T cell counts above 400 cells/uL and were CMV-seropositive. PBMCs were depleted of CD8+ T cells before stimulation. The libraries were made with immunoSEQ version 4 in survey mode. Some clones are missing from TCRdb's copy, which holds only in-frame ones; the method was immunoSEQ multiplex PCR. The repertoire holds about 46,000 clones, with 70% to 90% as singletons. Germline V gives CDR1 SQVTM, CDR2 ANQGSEA. V lost 3 bases and J 0 bases, leaving 12 bases between the germline ends. There are 15 residues in the CDR3.

V usage is TRBV29-1 and J usage is TRBJ1-3; D is perhaps TRBD1 (5 bases). Sequenced material: CD4+ T cells sorted from PBMCs after approximately 19-hour stimulation, taken from a patient who received antiretroviral therapy. The sequence derives from an adult woman with HIV who was CMV-seropositive. CDR3 region: CSVDVAGGSGNTIYF. CDR3 sequence (DNA): TGCAGCGTTGACGTGGCTGGGGGCTCTGGAAACACCATATATTTT.